This TCR beta chain was obtained from a study of glioma-infiltrating T cells after dendritic cell vaccination. Study-level background: Between 2003 and 2012, patients got autologous tumor lysate-pulsed dendritic cell vaccines. Autologous tumor lysate was loaded overnight onto monocyte-derived dendritic cells grown approximately seven days with IL-4 and GM-CSF.

Input was around 2 ug genomic DNA, or all available if less. Libraries were prepared by immunoSEQ multiplex PCR; TCRdb keeps only in-frame clonotypes and omits some of them. The table includes about 82,000 clones, about 90% detected once. The origin of this receptor is a human donor with glioblastoma. The sample was blood, taken before dendritic cell vaccination.

CDR3 in amino acids: CASSNRDSPNEKLFF. CDR3 DNA: TGTGCCAGCAGCAACAGGGACAGCCCTAATGAAAAACTGTTTTTT. The chain couples TRBV7-8 to TRBJ1-4, with 7 nucleotides matching TRBD1. Germline trimming cut 5 bases from V and 3 bases from J; bases unmatched to any gene: 6. The CDR3 length is 15 residues. Germline assignment: CDR1 SGHVS and CDR2 FQNEAQ.